This TCR beta chain was retrieved from a study of blood T cell repertoires in COVID-19. Study as a whole: Some COVID-19 samples were acute and others convalescent; all came from the United States, Italy and Spain. In each case, the material was cDNA or gDNA derived from T cells, B-cell-depleted T cells, or PBMCs.

Under the authors' procedure: From reference gene primer amplification, estimates of nucleated cell counts were derived. Assay: immunoSEQ multiplex PCR; the TCRdb copy retains only in-frame clones and omits some. From that table come the V and J calls and clone size; the DNA was used to work out D and trimming. The sample consists of around 56,000 clones, less than 85% of them appearing once. V gave up 6 bases and J gave up 0 bases, with 8 bases separating them. Germline lookup yields CDR1 MDHEN and CDR2 SYDVKM. This CDR3 contains 14 residues. The sequenced material came from peripheral blood. The V and J genes are TRBV28 and TRBJ1-4, with D possibly being TRBD1 (5 bases). This TCR derives from a woman in her forties or fifties with active or convalescent COVID-19. As DNA, the CDR3 is TGTGCCAGCAGAGAAGGGGCAACTAATGAAAAACTGTTTTTT. Translation gives CASREGATNEKLFF.